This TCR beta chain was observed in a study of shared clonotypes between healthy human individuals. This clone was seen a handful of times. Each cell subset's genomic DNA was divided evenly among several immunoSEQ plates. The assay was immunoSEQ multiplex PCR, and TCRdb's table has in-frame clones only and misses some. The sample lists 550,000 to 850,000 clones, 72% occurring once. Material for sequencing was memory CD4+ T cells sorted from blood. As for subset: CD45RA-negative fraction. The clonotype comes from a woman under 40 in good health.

The chain's CDR3 is CASSDSFGEQFF. The CDR3 coding sequence is TGCGCCAGCAGCGACTCGTTCGGTGAGCAGTTCTTC. The V gene is TRBV5-1, the J gene TRBJ2-1, with D hard to call. V was trimmed by 4 bases and J by 9 bases, leaving 11 bases between them. The germline gives CDR1 SGHRS, CDR2 YFSETQ. CDR3 length equals 12 residues.